The 18 T cell receptor beta chains below all came from one sample that was sequenced in a study of blood T cells in healthy people across ages. The second PCR ran roughly 6 to 12 cycles with a sample-barcoded 5' primer and J-beta primers. TCRdb itself ran the 5' RACE reads through MiXCR, one entry per CDR3 protein. The table includes 650,000 or so distinct CDR3 sequences, roughly half detected once. Sequencing input: blood. These receptors all stem from an elderly woman in good health.

To note about this clonotype: Given a much more abundant clone one base away, this may be a read error. The J gene is TRBJ2-3, the V gene TRBV29-1; TRBD1 matches 10 bases. This CDR3 spans 14 amino acids. Trimming cost V 6 bases and J 8 bases; bases outside gene matches: 11. CDR1 is SQVTM, CDR2 ANQGSEA, per germline. In DNA form, the CDR3 reads TGCAGCGTCTCCCACGGGACAGGGGAAGGTACGCAGTATTTT. Encoded protein: CSVSHGTGEGTQYF.

In its sample, this clonotype was seen many times. The chain recombines TRBV19 with TRBJ2-3; D ambiguous. Per the germline V gene, CDR1 is LNHDA and CDR2 is SQIVND (reference sequence). V lost 10 bases, J lost 6 bases, and 11 bases lay in between. The CDR3 covers 11 residues. In DNA form, the CDR3 reads TGTGCCACACCGGTGGCCGATACGCAGTATTTT. The encoded protein is CATPVADTQYF.

V gene TRBV16 combines with J gene TRBJ2-7; D call uncertain. CDR1 is KGHSY and CDR2 is FQNENV in the germline V gene. The CDR3 sequence is 18 residues long. The germline V and J ends were trimmed by 4 bases and 0 bases, with 22 bases remaining between them. The CDR3 DNA reads TGTGCCAGCAGCCCACCTCAATCCCAGGACCCCCGCTCCTACGAGCAGTACTTC. Translated: CASSPPQSQDPRSYEQYF.

V is TRBV7-9 and J is TRBJ2-7; D is ambiguous. CDR3 length: 13 residues. Trimming took off 9 bases at V and 7 bases at J, with 19 bases between the two ends. The germline V gene has CDR1 SEHNR and CDR2 FQNEAQ (reference sequence). Here the CDR3 reads CASSRLGVGEQYF. The CDR3 DNA reads TGTGCCAGTTCCAGACTCGGTGTAGGAGAGCAGTACTTC.

The chain combines TRBV7-2 with TRBJ2-1, with D possibly being TRBD2 (5 bases). CDR1 and CDR2 from the germline V gene are SGHTA and FQGNSA. This CDR3 is built from 15 residues. The V gene lost 7 bases and the J gene lost 4 bases, with 17 bases spanning the gap. This CDR3 reads CTSILQTTGYNEQFF. DNA for the CDR3: TGTACCAGCATCCTGCAGACTACGGGGTACAATGAGCAGTTCTTC.

This clonotype was counted many times. The chain has TRBV6-1 and TRBJ2-3; 11 nucleotides agree with TRBD2. V gave up 6 bases and J gave up 3 bases; unmatched junction bases: 11. Germline V gene lookup returns CDR1 MNHNS and CDR2 SASEGT. The CDR3 is 17 residues long. CDR3 residues: CASSDLPSSGRTDTQYF. Written as DNA, the CDR3 is TGTGCCAGCAGCGACCTTCCGTCTAGCGGGAGGACAGATACGCAGTATTTT.

This clonotype was recorded at least ten times. The chain links TRBV5-1 to TRBJ1-1; the D is unclear. In germline, CDR1 is SGHRS, CDR2 YFSETQ. The V end lost 0 bases, the J end lost 0 bases, and 12 bases lay between the germline ends. There are 16 residues in the CDR3. CDR3 bases: TGCGCCAGCAGCTTGGTGCCAGATAAAATGAACACTGAAGCTTTCTTT. It encodes CASSLVPDKMNTEAFF.

This clonotype came up a few times. The genes are TRBV5-1 and TRBJ2-2; no firm D call. This CDR3 comprises 15 residues. Trimming cost V 0 bases and J 2 bases, with 8 bases left between them. The germline CDR1 and CDR2 sequences are SGHRS and YFSETQ. The chain's CDR3 is CASSLVVFNTGELFF. The DNA of the CDR3 is TGCGCCAGCAGCTTGGTCGTTTTCAACACCGGGGAGCTGTTTTTT.

The V call is TRBV6-1, the J call TRBJ2-1; 7 bases match TRBD1. The CDR3 contains 15 residues. V gave up 3 bases and J gave up 4 bases; unmatched junction bases: 6. Germline-derived CDR1 and CDR2 are MNHNS and SASEGT. CDR3 in amino acids: CASSDEPGQYNEQFF. The DNA of the CDR3 is TGTGCCAGCAGTGATGAACCGGGACAGTACAATGAGCAGTTCTTC.

The chain uses TRBV28 and TRBJ2-5, with 7 bases matching TRBD2. The CDR3 runs 13 residues. V shed 6 bases, J shed 2 bases, and the junction held 3 bases outside the gene matches. Germline CDR1 MDHEN, CDR2 SYDVKM. CDR3 residues: CASRLGGQETQYF. The DNA of the CDR3 is TGTGCCAGCAGACTCGGGGGGCAAGAGACCCAGTACTTC.

This clonotype has at least ten counts. This rearrangement joins TRBV2 to TRBJ2-3; 11 nucleotides match TRBD2. Germline CDR1 reads SNHLY; CDR2 reads FYNNEI. This CDR3 contains 16 residues. The V and J ends lost 7 bases and 1 base, in that order; junction bases with no gene match: 7. CDR3 nucleotide sequence: TGTGCCAGCATTAGCGGGGGGGCAGGTCGCACAGATACGCAGTATTTT. It is translated as CASISGGAGRTDTQYF.

This chain links TRBV5-6 with TRBJ1-1; TRBD1 aligns across 9 bases. CDR3 length: 15 amino acids. The V gene's germline CDR1 is SGHDT and CDR2 YYEEEE. V was pared by 5 bases and J by 5 bases, with 10 bases of the junction left unmatched. The CDR3 DNA follows: TGTGCCAGCAGTCAAACAGACAGGGGGTGGACTGAAGCTTTCTTT. It codes for CASSQTDRGWTEAFF.

Concerning this clonotype: Possible read error: a much larger clone is one base away. The chain joins TRBV25-1 to TRBJ1-2, with 11 bases aligning to TRBD1. CDR1 and CDR2 from the germline V gene are MGHDK and SYGVNS. This CDR3 is 18 amino acids long. CDR3 sequence: CASSDPAGQGEPYYGHTF. CDR3 in DNA: TGTGCCAGCAGTGACCCTGCGGGACAGGGGGAGCCTTACTATGGCCACACCTTC.

The rearrangement uses TRBV2 and TRBJ1-5; D gene unclear. V lost 8 bases, J lost 1 base, and 12 bases lay in between. Germline V gene sequence: CDR1 SNHLY, CDR2 FYNNEI. This CDR3 is 14 amino acids long. This CDR3 reads CASHEGGSNQPQHF. CDR3 nucleotide sequence: TGTGCCAGCCACGAGGGCGGGAGCAATCAGCCCCAGCATTTT.

About this clonotype: Relative to the germline gene, one junction end is altered; a read error may explain this. The chain recombines TRBV6-5 with TRBJ2-5, with TRBD1 identical over 9 bases. This CDR3 has 15 amino acids. Germline V gene lookup returns CDR1 MNHEY and CDR2 SVGAGI. CDR3 region: CVSSYGGTGKKAQYF. The CDR3 DNA sequence: TGTGTCAGCAGTTACGGTGGGACAGGGAAAAAGGCCCAGTACTTC.

The chain employs TRBV7-2 and TRBJ1-4; D might be TRBD1 (6 bases). Germline CDR1 is SGHTA and CDR2 is FQGNSA. Between the trimmed V and J ends, which lost 5 bases and 0 bases, there was a span of 10 bases. The CDR3 totals 15 residues. The CDR3 nucleotides are TGTGCCAGCAGCCTCACAGGGCCAACTAATGAAAAACTGTTTTTT. Translating gives CASSLTGPTNEKLFF.

This clonotype was seen once. A much larger clonotype is one base distant, so this may be a read error. The gene calls are TRBV11-1 and TRBJ2-1; 10 bases fit TRBD2. CDR1 is SGHAT and CDR2 is FQDESV in the germline V gene (reference sequence). The CDR3 contains 13 residues. CDR3 sequence: CASDQRGGSERFF. CDR3 coding DNA: TGTGCCAGCGACCAGCGGGGGGGTTCTGAGCGGTTCTTC.

This clonotype was detected ten times or more. This chain joins TRBV27 and TRBJ2-1; D might be TRBD2 (6 bases). The V gene lost 3 bases and the J gene lost 6 bases, with 12 bases spanning the gap. CDR1 and CDR2 (germline): MNHEY, SMNVEV (reference sequence). This CDR3 comprises 14 residues. The CDR3 reads CASSLERGGNEQFF. The CDR3 region has the DNA TGTGCCAGCAGTTTGGAGAGGGGAGGCAATGAGCAGTTCTTC.